This record concerns one T cell receptor beta chain sequence. The assay was immunoSEQ multiplex PCR, and TCRdb's table has in-frame clones only and misses some. The sample carries under 250,000 clones, around nine tenths recorded once. This specimen comes from a study of blood T cell repertoires in COVID-19. Study in general: Samples taken during acute and convalescent COVID-19 were collected in the United States, Italy and Spain. Sample material is recorded as cDNA or gDNA derived from T cells, B-cell-depleted T cells, or PBMCs.

The specimen sequenced was peripheral blood. The TCR originated in a man between 18 and 35 years old with active or convalescent COVID-19.

The CDR3 coding sequence is TGTGCCAGCAGTTCCGGGACTAGCGGAGGCAATGAGCAGTTCTTC. Its protein product is CASSSGTSGGNEQFF. The chain couples TRBV6-2 or TRBV6-3 to TRBJ2-1; 11 nucleotides line up with TRBD2. This CDR3 is 15 amino acids long. V was pared by 4 bases and J by 6 bases, with 5 bases of the junction left unmatched. Germline V lookup: CDR1 MNHEY, CDR2 SVGEGT.